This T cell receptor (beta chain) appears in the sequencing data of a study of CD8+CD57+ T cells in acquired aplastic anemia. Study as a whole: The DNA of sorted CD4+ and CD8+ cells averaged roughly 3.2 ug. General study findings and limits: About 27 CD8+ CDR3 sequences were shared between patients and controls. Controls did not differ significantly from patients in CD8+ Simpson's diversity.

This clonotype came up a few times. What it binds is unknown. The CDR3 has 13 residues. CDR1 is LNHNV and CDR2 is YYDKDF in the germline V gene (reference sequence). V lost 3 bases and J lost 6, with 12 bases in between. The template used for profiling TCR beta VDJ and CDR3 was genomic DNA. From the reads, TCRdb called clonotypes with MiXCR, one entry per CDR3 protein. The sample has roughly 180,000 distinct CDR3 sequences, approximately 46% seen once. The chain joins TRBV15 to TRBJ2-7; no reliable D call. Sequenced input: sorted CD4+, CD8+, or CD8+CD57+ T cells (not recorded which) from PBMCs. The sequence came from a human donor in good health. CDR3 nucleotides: TGTGCCACCAGCAGTCAAGGGTTGGGCGAGCAGTACTTC. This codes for CATSSQGLGEQYF. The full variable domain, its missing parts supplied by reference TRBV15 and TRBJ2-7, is DAMVIQNPRYQVTQFGKPVTLSCSQTLNHNVMYWYQQKSSQAPKLLFHYYDKDFNNEADTPDNFQSRRPNTSFCFLDIRSPGLGDTAMYLCATSSQGLGEQYFGPGTRLTVT.